This is a list of T cell receptor beta chains from one sample in a study of blood T cell repertoires in COVID-19. Some clones are missing from TCRdb's copy, which holds only in-frame ones; the method was immunoSEQ multiplex PCR. This table has about 390,000 clones, about 89% appearing once. The sample was peripheral blood. The receptors shown here come from a woman between 55 and 75 years old with COVID-19, enrolled during active disease. Each CDR3 is given with its conserved first and last residue. D genes are given only for firm matches. Clone sizes are given selectively: once, few, many, or a class where the clone is expanded.

>TRBJ1-3|NA|TRBV6-5|TRBD1
TGTGCCAGCAGCAGGGACAGCTCTGGAAACACCATATATTTT
CASSRDSSGNTIYF
>TRBJ1-5|NA|TRBV13|TRBD1
TGTGCCAGCAGCTATGGGACAGGTGATAGCAATCAGCCCCAGCATTTT
CASSYGTGDSNQPQHF
>TRBJ1-1|NA|TRBV12-3/TRBV12-4|NA
TGTGCCAGCACCACCCGGGGGTTCACTGAAGCTTTCTTT
CASTTRGFTEAFF
>TRBJ1-1|NA|TRBV29-1|NA
TGCAGCGTTGAGTCTAGCCGGGACTTGGGGGCTTTCTTT
CSVESSRDLGAFF
>TRBJ1-1|NA|TRBV6-1|TRBD1
TGTGCCAGCAGTGAGTTTGCCTCCCGGGACAGGGATACTTTCTTT
CASSEFASRDRDTFF
>TRBJ1-5|NA|TRBV3-1/TRBV3-2|NA
TGTGCCAGCAGTTATGGGACTGCTCAACGGCCCCAGCATTTT
CASSYGTAQRPQHF
>TRBJ2-7|NA|TRBV5-1|TRBD1
TGCGCCAGCAGCTCTGGACAGGGGGCGCGAGAGCAGTACTTC
CASSSGQGAREQYF
>TRBJ1-1|NA|TRBV7-8|NA
TGTGCCAGCAGCAGTCTACAGGGATACACTGAAGCTTTCTTT
CASSSLQGYTEAFF
>TRBJ2-7|NA|TRBV5-1|NA
TGCGCCAGCACCCCCTCCGGGACTCGAAGCTCCTACGAGCAGTACTTC
CASTPSGTRSSYEQYF
>TRBJ1-1|few|TRBV5-1|TRBD1
TGCGCCAGCAGCTCAACAGGGGGCCCAGGGGACACTGAAGCTTTCTTT
CASSSTGGPGDTEAFF
>TRBJ2-2|NA|TRBV3-1/TRBV3-2|TRBD2
TGTGCCAGCAGCCAAGGACTAGCGGGGGGGCCCTCCGGGGAGCTGTTTTTT
CASSQGLAGGPSGELFF
>TRBJ2-3|NA|TRBV7-9|NA
TGTGCCAGCAGCTTAGCCAGTGATGTCGATACGCAGTATTTT
CASSLASDVDTQYF
>TRBJ2-3|NA|TRBV19|TRBD2
TGTGCCAGTATGGGGACTAGCCCCACGACAGATACGCAGTATTTT
CASMGTSPTTDTQYF
>TRBJ2-1|few|TRBV10-1|NA
TGCGCCAGCAGTTCCCGGGATACGGACTACAATGAGCAGTTCTTC
CASSSRDTDYNEQFF
>TRBJ1-1|once|TRBV7-9|NA
TGTGCCAGCAGCACCTCGGGGGGCACCGGCACTGAAGCTTTCTTT
CASSTSGGTGTEAFF
>TRBJ2-7|NA|TRBV19|NA
TGTGCCAGTAGCATTGGTCCGCGGCCCTACGAGCAGTACTTC
CASSIGPRPYEQYF
>TRBJ1-2|few|TRBV6-5|NA
TGTGCCAGCAGTTACTCGGGGGGGAGCGACTATGGCTACACCTTC
CASSYSGGSDYGYTF
>TRBJ2-7|NA|TRBV6-2/TRBV6-3|NA
TGTGCCAGCAGCCAGAACCCGAGGGGGGGCTCCTACGAGCAGTACTTC
CASSQNPRGGSYEQYF
>TRBJ2-2|NA|TRBV4-1|TRBD2
TGCGCCAGCAGCCAATCCAGCGGGGGGAGGACCGGGGAGCTGTTTTTT
CASSQSSGGRTGELFF
>TRBJ2-7|NA|TRBV6-1|TRBD1
TGTGCCAGCAGTGTCCGGGACAGCCTTAATACGAGGCAGTACTTC
CASSVRDSLNTRQYF
>TRBJ2-5|NA|TRBV5-1|TRBD1
TGCGCCAGCAGCTTGGCGGCAGGGGGCGGAGAGGAGACCCAGTACTTC
CASSLAAGGGEETQYF
>TRBJ1-4|NA|TRBV6-5|NA
TGTGCCAGCATTTCGGGGTCCTTCACTAATGAAAAACTGTTTTTT
CASISGSFTNEKLFF
>TRBJ2-7|NA|TRBV5-1|TRBD1
TGCGCCAGCCACTTAGGGACAGCAGGAGGAAGTTACGAGCAGTACTTC
CASHLGTAGGSYEQYF
>TRBJ2-7|NA|TRBV5-6|NA
TGTGCCAGCAGCTTGGCCCAAACCTACGAGCAGTACTTC
CASSLAQTYEQYF
>TRBJ1-1|NA|TRBV30|NA
TGTGCCTGGAGTGATCCCTCGACAGGCCGGAACACTGAAGCTTTCTTT
CAWSDPSTGRNTEAFF
>TRBJ2-6|NA|TRBV5-1|NA
TGCGCCAGCAGATTAGGGCGAGGGGGACGCTACTCTGGGGCCAACGTCCTGACTTTC
CASRLGRGGRYSGANVLTF
>TRBJ1-2|NA|TRBV20-1|NA
TGCAGTGCTCCACGGGGGGATGGCTACACCTTC
CSAPRGDGYTF
>TRBJ1-2|NA|TRBV12-3/TRBV12-4|NA
TGTGCCAGCAGAGGTCCCGTGGAGAGTGGCTACACCTTC
CASRGPVESGYTF
>TRBJ2-1|NA|TRBV7-3|NA
TGTGCCAGCAGCTCCGACAGTAATGAGCAGTTCTTC
CASSSDSNEQFF
>TRBJ1-6|NA|TRBV2|NA
TGTGCCAGCAGTGACGGGAGCTCCTATAATTCACCCCTCCACTTT
CASSDGSSYNSPLHF
>TRBJ2-1|NA|TRBV24-1|NA
TGTGCCACCAGTGAGGGGGAACAGGGTCGGAATGAGCAGTTCTTC
CATSEGEQGRNEQFF
>TRBJ1-2|NA|TRBV5-1|NA
TGCGCCAGCAGCTTGGAGGGGCAGGCTGCTGGCTACACCTTC
CASSLEGQAAGYTF
>TRBJ1-5|NA|TRBV27|TRBD1
TGTGCCAGCAGTCTAAGACAGGGTAATCAGCCCCAGCATTTT
CASSLRQGNQPQHF
>TRBJ2-2|NA|TRBV5-4|NA
TGTGCCAGCAGCAGCCGGGGGGCGGGCACCGGGGAGCTGTTTTTT
CASSSRGAGTGELFF
>TRBJ1-2|NA|TRBV5-1|NA
TGCGCCAGCAGCTTGGGCGGGGCCGAATCCTATGGCTACACCTTC
CASSLGGAESYGYTF
>TRBJ2-7|NA|TRBV5-1|TRBD1
TGCGCCAGCAGCTCGACAGGGGGCCGCGAGCAGTACTTC
CASSSTGGREQYF
>TRBJ1-4|NA|TRBV18|NA
TGTGCCAGCTCACCGGGGAGGCACGGTGAAAAACTGTTTTTT
CASSPGRHGEKLFF
>TRBJ1-4|NA|TRBV7-9|NA
TGTGCCAGCAGCTTAGAATATGGAGCAACTAATGAAAAACTGTTTTTT
CASSLEYGATNEKLFF
>TRBJ1-2|NA|TRBV10-3|NA
TGTGCCATCAGTGATGCCGCCGGTACAGCAATCTATGGCTACACCTTC
CAISDAAGTAIYGYTF
>TRBJ1-1|NA|TRBV6-6|TRBD1
TGTGCCAGCAGGGATCTGGGTACAGGGGTCACTGAAGCTTTCTTT
CASRDLGTGVTEAFF
>TRBJ1-5|NA|TRBV19|TRBD1
TGTGCCAGTAGGGACAGGGGCCAGGCCCAGCATTTT
CASRDRGQAQHF
>TRBJ1-3|few|TRBV9|NA
TGTGCCAGCAGCGTGGACAGTGGAAACACCATATATTTT
CASSVDSGNTIYF
>TRBJ2-3|NA|TRBV19|TRBD1
TGTGCCAGTAGAGTCGGACAGGGGGCTACAGATACGCAGTATTTT
CASRVGQGATDTQYF
>TRBJ2-2|once|TRBV29-1|TRBD2
TGCAGCGCCAGGACTAGCGGGGACGGCGGGGAGCTGTTTTTT
CSARTSGDGGELFF
>TRBJ2-3|NA|TRBV5-1|TRBD1
TGCGCCAGCAGACCAGGGCTGACAGGGAAAGATACGCAGTATTTT
CASRPGLTGKDTQYF
>TRBJ2-3|NA|TRBV2|NA
TGTGCCAGCAGTGAAGACAGAAGTAGCACAGATACGCAGTATTTT
CASSEDRSSTDTQYF
>TRBJ1-3|NA|TRBV2|NA
TGTGCCAGTCGACAGTCCAGCCGGCACACCATATATTTT
CASRQSSRHTIYF
>TRBJ1-5|NA|TRBV19|NA
TGTGCCAGTAGTATCGGGGGAGAATGGGGGCCCCAGCATTTT
CASSIGGEWGPQHF
>TRBJ1-1|NA|TRBV14|NA
TGTGCCAGCAGCCCCCGTTGGGCCATGAACACTGAAGCTTTCTTT
CASSPRWAMNTEAFF
>TRBJ1-2|NA|TRBV9|TRBD1
TGTGCCAGCAGCGTAGATAACAGGGGGCGGGATGGCTACACCTTC
CASSVDNRGRDGYTF
>TRBJ2-3|NA|TRBV11-2|NA
TGTGCCAGCAGCTTAGGGAAATGGACAGCTAGCACAGATACGCAGTATTTT
CASSLGKWTASTDTQYF
>TRBJ2-5|NA|TRBV15|NA
TGTGCCACCAGCAGAGATTACGGCGGGGAAGAGACCCAGTACTTC
CATSRDYGGEETQYF